The source of this T cell receptor beta chain is a study of cytomegalovirus exposure and HLA in healthy donors. Sampled while nominally healthy, donors likely had unrecorded immune exposures. The study, taken as a whole, reports: Trimming of TCR beta V- and J-genes showed a link, identified in a later analysis, to a missense DCLRE1C variant. The authors listed approximately 160 TCR beta chains as cytomegalovirus-associated.

This PCR relied on a set of 60 Vbeta primers and 13 Jbeta primers. Some clones are missing from TCRdb's copy, which holds only in-frame ones; the method was immunoSEQ multiplex PCR. Of 160,000 or so clones in the sample, 86% were seen once. CDR3 length equals 14 residues. The germline gives CDR1 MNHEY, CDR2 SMNVEV (reference sequence). The ends were cut back, 6 bases at V and 11 bases at J, with 22 bases in the middle. As regards this clone: Its antigen is unknown.

This chain uses TRBV27 with TRBJ1-2, with D possibly being TRBD1 (5 bases). The source of this sequence is a woman aged 18-35 years in good health and CMV-seronegative. Material: PBMCs. For the CDR3, the DNA is TGTGCCAGCAGCTTGGGTCTGAGAGACAGCTTTTACACCTTC. It encodes CASSLGLRDSFYTF.